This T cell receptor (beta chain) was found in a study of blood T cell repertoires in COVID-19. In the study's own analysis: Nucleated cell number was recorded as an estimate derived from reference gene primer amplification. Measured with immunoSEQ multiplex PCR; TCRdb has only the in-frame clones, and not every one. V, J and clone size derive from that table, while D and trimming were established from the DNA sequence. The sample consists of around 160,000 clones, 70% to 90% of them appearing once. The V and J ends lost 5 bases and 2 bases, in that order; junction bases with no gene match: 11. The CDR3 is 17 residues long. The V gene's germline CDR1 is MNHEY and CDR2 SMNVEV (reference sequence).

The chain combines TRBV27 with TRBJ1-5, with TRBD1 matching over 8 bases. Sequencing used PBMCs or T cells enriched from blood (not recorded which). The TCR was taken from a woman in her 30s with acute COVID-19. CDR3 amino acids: CASSPSPPTGGNQPQHF. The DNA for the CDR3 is TGTGCCAGCAGTCCCTCGCCCCCGACAGGGGGCAATCAGCCCCAGCATTTT.